The 28 T cell receptor beta chains in this list originate from one sample, sequenced in a study of beta chain features in type 1 diabetes. cDNA synthesis used the whole RNA isolate, giving expressed TCRB sequences. Measured with immunoSEQ multiplex PCR; TCRdb has only the in-frame clones, and not every one. The profile shows 300,000 to 400,000 clones, approximately 10% of them singletons. The material sequenced was naive CD4+ T cells from blood. The receptor set was obtained from a woman aged 25 to 39 in good health.

This clone was observed a few times. The V gene is TRBV7-3, the J gene TRBJ2-1; weak D call: TRBD2 (6 bases). The germline V gene encodes CDR1 SGHTA and CDR2 FQGTGA. The V end was cut by 4 bases, the J end by 16 bases, with 20 bases between. The CDR3 extends over 13 amino acids. As DNA, the CDR3 is TGTGCCAGCAGCTCCACCGACAGAGGGGAGGTATTCTTC. Translating gives CASSSTDRGEVFF.

The chain joins TRBV9 to TRBJ2-3, with D tentatively TRBD2 (5 bases). The CDR3 has 13 amino acids. The V gene's germline CDR1 is SGDLS and CDR2 YYNGEE. The V and J ends lost 3 bases and 8 bases respectively, with 13 bases between them. For the CDR3, the DNA is TGTGCCAGCAGCGCCGAGGGAGTACCTACGCAGTATTTT. Residues: CASSAEGVPTQYF. Supplemented by reference TRBV9 and TRBJ2-3, the full variable domain reads DSGVTQTPKHLITATGQRVTLRCSPRSGDLSVYWYQQSLDQGLQFLIQYYNGEERAKGNILERFSAQQFPDLHSELNLSSLELGDSALYFCASSAEGVPTQYFGPGTRLTVL.

The J gene is TRBJ2-5, the V gene TRBV2, with 9 bases fitting TRBD1. The CDR3 extends over 14 amino acids. Looked up from germline, CDR1 is SNHLY and CDR2 is FYNNEI. Germline trimming cut 5 bases from V and 4 bases from J; bases unmatched to any gene: 5. The CDR3 is CASSKDRGGETQYF. The DNA of the CDR3 is TGTGCCAGCAGTAAGGACAGGGGTGGAGAGACCCAGTACTTC.

There are a few counts of this clone. This chain uses TRBV29-1 with TRBJ2-3, with 8 bases lining up with TRBD2. The V gene end was trimmed by 6 bases and the J gene end by 1 base; junction bases not matched to a gene: 12. CDR1 and CDR2 (germline): SQVTM, ANQGSEA. CDR3 size: 16 residues. CDR3 nucleotides: TGCAGCGTCAGATACGAAGCGGGAGAAGGCACAGATACGCAGTATTTT. Residues: CSVRYEAGEGTDTQYF.

This chain connects TRBV18 to TRBJ1-5; no clear D gene. The germline V and J ends were trimmed by 3 bases and 1 base, with 7 bases remaining between them. This CDR3 has 14 residues. Per the germline V gene, CDR1 is KGHSH and CDR2 is LQKENI. In DNA form, the CDR3 reads TGTGCCAGCTCACCTGCGGGGAGCAATCAGCCCCAGCATTTT. Translation: CASSPAGSNQPQHF.

The genes are TRBV7-6 and TRBJ2-1; weak D call: TRBD2 (6 bases). The V and J ends lost 1 base and 2 bases respectively, with 12 bases between them. CDR3 length equals 16 residues. Per the germline V gene, CDR1 is SGHVS and CDR2 is FNYEAQ. The CDR3 sequence is CASSLDSGGAYNEQFF. The CDR3 DNA follows: TGTGCCAGCAGCTTAGATTCAGGCGGGGCCTACAATGAGCAGTTCTTC.

This clone has more than one count but fewer than ten. J is TRBJ1-5 and V is TRBV27; the D gene is possibly TRBD1 (5 bases). The germline V and J ends were trimmed by 5 bases and 9 bases, with 14 bases remaining between them. The CDR3 sequence is 13 residues long. Germline V gene lookup returns CDR1 MNHEY and CDR2 SMNVEV (reference sequence). The CDR3 bases are TGTGCCAGCAGTACAGGAGTCATGGGGCCCCAGCATTTT. Translating it yields CASSTGVMGPQHF.

CDR3 sequence reads: CASSSDRGAYNEQFF. In nucleotides, the CDR3 is TGTGCCAGCAGCTCAGACAGGGGGGCCTACAATGAGCAGTTCTTC. The chain uses TRBV6-5 and TRBJ2-1; 9 nucleotides line up with TRBD1. This CDR3 has 15 residues. Germline loops: CDR1 MNHEY, CDR2 SVGAGI. Trimming at V came to 6 bases and at J to 2 bases, leaving 5 bases not matched to a gene.

This clone occurred a few times. The V and J genes are TRBV28 and TRBJ2-7; D possibly corresponds to TRBD1 (6 bases). Germline CDR1 MDHEN, CDR2 SYDVKM. The CDR3 spans 15 residues. With 5 bases removed from V and 0 bases from J, the gap between germline ends came to 14 bases. The CDR3, as DNA: TGTGCCAGCAGTGAGCCCGGGACACCCTCCTACGAGCAGTACTTC. Protein sequence: CASSEPGTPSYEQYF.

The chain is built from TRBV7-2 and TRBJ2-7; 9 bases align to TRBD1. The germline V gene encodes CDR1 SGHTA and CDR2 FQGNSA. The CDR3 totals 13 residues. The trim removed 5 bases at V and 6 bases at J, leaving 5 bases unmatched. CDR3 loop: CASSRGQGGEQYF. The CDR3 coding sequence is TGTGCCAGCAGCCGGGGACAGGGAGGCGAGCAGTACTTC.

V is TRBV5-1 and J is TRBJ2-6, with 15 bases fitting TRBD2. The CDR3 sequence is 20 residues long. Trimming at V came to 4 bases and at J to 0 bases, leaving 8 bases not matched to a gene. Germline CDR1 is SGHRS and CDR2 is YFSETQ. CDR3 residues: CASSAGTSGRLSSGANVLTF. CDR3 coding DNA: TGCGCCAGCAGCGCGGGGACTAGCGGGAGGCTCAGCTCTGGGGCCAACGTCCTGACTTTC.

A few counts support this clone. The chain links TRBV29-1 to TRBJ2-7; TRBD1 might be the D (5 bases). Deletions cut 6 bases from V and 2 bases from J, with 17 bases between. CDR3 size: 14 residues. The germline V gene encodes CDR1 SQVTM and CDR2 ANQGSEA. CDR3 nucleotide sequence: TGCAGCGTCCAAGGGGCCGTGGCTCCCTACGAGCAGTACTTC. This gives the protein CSVQGAVAPYEQYF.

The J gene is TRBJ2-5, the V gene TRBV4-3; 9 bases fit TRBD2. The CDR3 is 21 amino acids. Trimming at V came to 1 base and at J to 2 bases, leaving 20 bases not matched to a gene. Germline assignment: CDR1 LGHNA and CDR2 YSLEER. CDR3 DNA: TGCGCCAGCAGCCAAGTTCTCTTGGGGGCGGGAGGGCTCCCCCGTCAAGAGACCCAGTACTTC. It yields the protein CASSQVLLGAGGLPRQETQYF.

The table lists this clone with a few counts. As DNA, the CDR3 is TGTGCCAGCAGTCACAGGGGGACGGGCACAAACACTGAAGCTTTCTTT. Translated: CASSHRGTGTNTEAFF. V gene TRBV7-9 combines with J gene TRBJ1-1; TRBD1 aligns across 8 bases. J lost 2 bases, V lost 6 bases, and 11 bases had no gene match. The CDR3 contains 16 residues. From germline, CDR1 is SEHNR and CDR2 FQNEAQ (reference sequence).

This clone was detected only a few times. For the CDR3, the DNA is TGCGCCAGCAGCCGACTAGCGGACACCGGGGAGCTGTTTTTT. It is translated as CASSRLADTGELFF. The V gene is TRBV5-1, the J gene TRBJ2-2, with 9 positions matching TRBD2. This CDR3 has 14 amino acids. The V and J ends lost 4 bases and 3 bases, in that order; junction bases with no gene match: 1. CDR1 SGHRS and CDR2 YFSETQ come from the germline V gene.

This clone was counted between two and nine times. This chain's CDR3 is CASSPGTSGGTDTQYF. The CDR3 nucleotides read TGTGCCAGCAGCCCTGGGACTAGCGGGGGCACAGATACGCAGTATTTT. V and J are TRBV7-3 and TRBJ2-3; 13 nucleotides align to TRBD2. The germline V gene encodes CDR1 SGHTA and CDR2 FQGTGA. The V and J ends lost 5 bases and 1 base, in that order; junction bases with no gene match: 3. CDR3 length equals 16 residues.

The sample holds a few counts of this clone. The rearrangement links TRBV11-2 to TRBJ2-1; possibly TRBD1 for D (5 bases). V lost 5 bases to trimming and J lost 4 bases, with 15 bases between them. CDR1 SGHAT and CDR2 FQNNGV come from the germline V gene. The CDR3 length is 15 residues. CDR3 protein: CASSDTRGKYNEQFF. The CDR3 region has the DNA TGTGCCAGCAGCGATACAAGGGGCAAGTACAATGAGCAGTTCTTC.

The genes are TRBV7-9 and TRBJ2-3; TRBD2 might be the D (5 bases). Germline V lookup: CDR1 SEHNR, CDR2 FQNEAQ (reference sequence). Trimming shortened V by 1 base and J by 6 bases, and 17 bases separated the two germline ends. The CDR3 is 16 residues long. CDR3 in amino acids: CASSLVLEPAVDTQYF. CDR3 bases: TGTGCCAGCAGCTTAGTACTAGAACCAGCAGTGGATACGCAGTATTTT.

The chain has TRBV18 and TRBJ1-5; 7 bases are shared with TRBD1. Germline V CDR1 and CDR2: KGHSH, LQKENI. J gave up 5 bases and V 6 bases, and 7 bases lay outside the gene matches. The CDR3 spans 14 residues. The CDR3 region is CASSQGQPDQPQHF. The CDR3 nucleotides are TGTGCCAGCTCCCAGGGACAGCCCGATCAGCCCCAGCATTTT.

This clone turned up a few times. This chain uses TRBV4-2 with TRBJ1-3; D call uncertain. The ends were cut back, 0 bases at V and 1 base at J, with 4 bases in the middle. Germline CDR1 is LGHNA and CDR2 is YNFKEQ. CDR3 size: 14 residues. Here the CDR3 DNA reads TGTGCCAGCAGCCAAGATAAATCTGGAAACACCATATATTTT. Its translation is CASSQDKSGNTIYF.

This clone occurred a few times. The chain couples TRBV5-4 to TRBJ2-7; TRBD2 aligns across 10 bases. V dropped 4 bases and J dropped 5; count of bases not matched to a gene: 9. Germline V lookup: CDR1 SGHNT, CDR2 YYREEE (reference sequence). The CDR3 extends over 15 amino acids. For the CDR3, the DNA is TGTGCCAGCAGCCCGGAAGCGGGAGGGGTCCACGAGCAGTACTTC. Its protein is CASSPEAGGVHEQYF.

This clone was seen a handful of times. This chain connects TRBV18 to TRBJ2-5; 9 bases map to TRBD2. J gave up 5 bases and V 3 bases, and 7 bases lay outside the gene matches. From germline, CDR1 is KGHSH and CDR2 LQKENI. The CDR3 covers 15 residues. The CDR3 coding sequence is TGTGCCAGCTCACCTGCTAGCGGGATTCAGGAGACCCAGTACTTC. Translated: CASSPASGIQETQYF.

This clone was seen a few times. The chain recombines TRBV7-9 with TRBJ1-2; no clear D. Trimming took 1 base from V and 1 from J, leaving 4 bases between them. This CDR3 contains 13 residues. The germline V gene has CDR1 SEHNR and CDR2 FQNEAQ (reference sequence). The DNA for the CDR3 is TGTGCCAGCAGCTTAGTCGGTAACTATGGCTACACCTTC. It is translated as CASSLVGNYGYTF.

The chain joins TRBV10-3 to TRBJ2-3; 9 positions agree with TRBD1. Germline trimming cut 2 bases from V and 4 bases from J; bases unmatched to any gene: 7. CDR1 is ENHRY and CDR2 is SYGVKD in the germline V gene. The CDR3 has 16 amino acids. The CDR3 loop is CAISEPGTGRSDTQYF. For the CDR3, the DNA is TGTGCCATCAGTGAGCCCGGGACAGGGAGGTCAGATACGCAGTATTTT.

This clone has only one observation. The V call is TRBV5-1, the J call TRBJ1-3; D is uncertain. The V and J ends lost 4 bases and 8 bases respectively, with 16 bases between them. This CDR3 has 14 residues. The germline V gene encodes CDR1 SGHRS and CDR2 YFSETQ. Written as DNA, the CDR3 is TGCGCCAGCAGCAAGACGGGTCTGGAAGACACCATATATTTT. This translates into CASSKTGLEDTIYF.

This sequence joins TRBV11-3 and TRBJ2-1; 9 bases are shared with TRBD2. This CDR3 has 13 amino acids. CDR1 is SGHNT, CDR2 YENEEA, per germline. V dropped 8 bases and J dropped 7; count of bases not matched to a gene: 6. CDR3 bases: TGTGCCAGCGGGGCGGGAGGGTCTAATGAGCAGTTCTTC. Translated, it gives CASGAGGSNEQFF.

The chain recombines TRBV27 with TRBJ1-4; D is unresolved. Trimming shortened V by 1 base and J by 7 bases, and 7 bases separated the two germline ends. CDR1 is MNHEY, CDR2 SMNVEV, per germline (reference sequence). This CDR3 is 13 amino acids long. The CDR3 protein is CASSLLGSEKLFF. In DNA, the CDR3 is TGTGCCAGCAGTTTATTGGGGAGTGAAAAACTGTTTTTT.

J is TRBJ2-7 and V is TRBV5-1, with D perhaps TRBD2 (5 bases). Germline CDR1 and CDR2: SGHRS and YFSETQ. V lost 4 bases and J lost 4, with 9 bases in between. The CDR3 runs to 12 residues. This CDR3 reads CASSPGFYEQYF. CDR3 DNA sequence: TGCGCCAGCAGCCCGGGATTTTACGAGCAGTACTTC.